Described below is a single T cell receptor (beta chain) sequence and its context. With 2 bases removed from V and 8 bases from J, the gap between germline ends came to 12 bases. In germline, CDR1 is SEHNR, CDR2 FQNEAQ (reference sequence). The CDR3 sequence is 14 residues long. The isolated RNA, all of it, was reverse transcribed, so expressed TCRB transcripts were what got sequenced. Profiled with immunoSEQ multiplex PCR; TCRdb holds only in-frame clones, not every one. The sample has about 360,000 clones, roughly 12% seen once; the top ten hold 0.017%. The entry originates in a study of beta chain features in type 1 diabetes. About the research overall: The patient and healthy donor groups were comparable for age, gender and cell yields.

The authors sorted CD4+ naive, central memory, regulatory and stem cell-like memory cells via CD45RO/CCR7/CD25/CD127/CD95/CD27. Sort purity for all populations was recorded as exceeding 98%. Input material: naive CD4+ T cells from blood. The V and J genes are TRBV7-9 and TRBJ1-4, with D unclear. This clonotype originated in a man between 18 and 29 years old in good health. CDR3 residues: CASSLRLGGEKLFF. CDR3 bases: TGTGCCAGCAGCTTAAGGCTTGGAGGGGAAAAACTGTTTTTT.